The clone carrying this T cell receptor (beta chain) occurred once. Its antigen is currently unknown. This sample was included in a study of cytomegalovirus exposure and HLA in healthy donors. The PCR employed 60 Vbeta primers together with 13 Jbeta primers. Sequenced by immunoSEQ multiplex PCR; TCRdb stores in-frame clones only, minus some. This table has 120,000 to 150,000 clones, approximately 73% appearing once. Whole-study results and caveats: Most likely, a cluster of highly shared sequence variants arose as a sequencing artifact. In a later analysis, common viral pathogens appeared linked to several of the most significant clusters. Reports credit the classifier with highly specific, highly sensitive diagnosis of cytomegalovirus status.

The TCR sequence derives from a woman between 40 and 55 years old in good health and CMV-seronegative. Sequencing was carried out using PBMCs.

The CDR3 is CASSSLTSDAYNEQFF. The CDR3 DNA reads TGTGCCAGCAGTTCCCTGACTAGCGACGCCTACAATGAGCAGTTCTTC. J is TRBJ2-1 and V is TRBV27; 8 bases are shared with TRBD2. V was pared by 4 bases and J by 2 bases, with 7 bases of the junction left unmatched. The CDR3 extends over 16 amino acids. CDR1 is MNHEY and CDR2 is SMNVEV in the germline V gene (reference sequence).